The 4 T cell receptor beta chains below come from one sample, sequenced in a study of blood T cell repertoires in COVID-19. Assay: immunoSEQ multiplex PCR; the TCRdb copy retains only in-frame clones and omits some. The data hold 110,000 to 150,000 clones, with around 90% observed a single time. The material sequenced was peripheral blood. These receptors came from a man in his 70s with acute or convalescent COVID-19.

The chain recombines TRBV27 with TRBJ1-3, with a weak D call TRBD1 (5 bases). The CDR3 has 18 amino acids. Trimming left V 2 bases short and J 0 bases short, with 17 bases between. Germline CDR1 reads MNHEY; CDR2 reads SMNVEV (reference sequence). CDR3 coding DNA: TGTGCCAGCAGTTTAACTGACTTAGGAGGGGACTCTGGAAACACCATATATTTT. As protein: CASSLTDLGGDSGNTIYF.

The chain is built from TRBV28 and TRBJ1-2; no firm D call. The CDR3 has 13 residues. The V gene lost 5 bases and the J gene lost 7 bases, with 14 bases spanning the gap. Germline V lookup: CDR1 MDHEN, CDR2 SYDVKM. CDR3 nucleotide sequence: TGTGCCAGCAGTGAGACAAGGTCGCGTGGCTACACCTTC. Amino acid sequence: CASSETRSRGYTF.

This clone has just a few counts. V and J are TRBV27 and TRBJ2-2, with unresolved D. Trimming pared 3 bases from V and 0 bases from J, leaving 11 bases between. Germline V gene data show CDR1 as MNHEY and CDR2 as SMNVEV (reference sequence). This CDR3 has 16 amino acids. For the CDR3, the DNA is TGTGCCAGCAGTTTCCCCGACAAGTCGAACACCGGGGAGCTGTTTTTT. Amino acid sequence: CASSFPDKSNTGELFF.

CDR3 sequence: CASKGGQTYEQYF. CDR3 in DNA: TGTGCCAGCAAGGGAGGCCAAACCTACGAGCAGTACTTC. This chain uses TRBV6-5 with TRBJ2-7; D is perhaps TRBD2 (6 bases). This CDR3 has 13 residues. CDR1 is MNHEY and CDR2 is SVGAGI in the germline V gene. V was trimmed by 7 bases and J by 2 bases, leaving 12 bases between them.